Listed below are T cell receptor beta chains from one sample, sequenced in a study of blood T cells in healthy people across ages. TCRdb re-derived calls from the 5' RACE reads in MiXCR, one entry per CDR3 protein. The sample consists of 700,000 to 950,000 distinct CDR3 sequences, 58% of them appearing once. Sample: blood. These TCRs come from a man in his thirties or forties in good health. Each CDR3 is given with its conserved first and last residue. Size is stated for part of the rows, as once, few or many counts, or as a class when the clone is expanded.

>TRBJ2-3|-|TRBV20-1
CSAALGYAGSDTQYF
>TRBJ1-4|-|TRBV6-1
CASSDRFGELFF
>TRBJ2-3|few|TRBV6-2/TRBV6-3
CASSSSGGLTDTQYF
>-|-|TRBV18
CASSSSRTSPETQYF
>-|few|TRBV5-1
CASSLESGLARETQYF
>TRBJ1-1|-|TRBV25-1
CASSELGRGNTEAFF
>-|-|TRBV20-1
CSARIESGGNYEQYF
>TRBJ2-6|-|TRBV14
CASSQGGFGANVLTF
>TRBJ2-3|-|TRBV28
CASRLPPDTQYF
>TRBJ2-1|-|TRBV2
CASSETLAGLYNEQFF
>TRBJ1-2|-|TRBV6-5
CASGDRANYGYTF
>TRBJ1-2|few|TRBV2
CARKGGGYTF
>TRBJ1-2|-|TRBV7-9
CASSLSLSGYGYTF
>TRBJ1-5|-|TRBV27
CAVREPQHF
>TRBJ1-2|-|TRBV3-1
CASSSNWDKPQYGYTF
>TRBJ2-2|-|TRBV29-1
CSARDTGELFF
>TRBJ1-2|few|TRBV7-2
CASALGIGNYGYTF
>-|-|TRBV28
CASSSPRGSGSRYEQYF
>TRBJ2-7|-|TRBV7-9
CASGNRDVYEQYF